The T cell receptor beta chain described here comes from a study of T cell repertoires in cytomegalovirus infection. Study background: Both CMV infection and a matching HLA type were indicated by public TCR beta signatures.

Each CDR3 protein is one row after TCRdb ran MiXCR on the reads. The sample has approximately 100,000 distinct CDR3 sequences, about 25% seen once; the top ten hold about two fifths. The ends lost 3 bases at V and 7 bases at J; junction bases unmatched: 4. This CDR3 is 13 amino acids long. Overall study findings and caveats: Cumulative public TCR beta family frequency identified carriers of CMV plus the relevant HLA. In two of eight donors, the top clonotype was HLA-C-restricted CMV-specific.

Notes on this clonotype: The antigen remains undetermined.

The chain carries TRBV12-3 or TRBV12-4 and TRBJ1-2, with 8 bases matching TRBD1. This receptor was taken from a human donor in good health (CMV status not recorded). Some clones in this sample may be carry-over from other donors' samples. Sequencing was performed on CD8+ T cells from PBMCs. For the CDR3, the DNA is TGTGCCAGCAGTTTTATGCAGGGGGCTGGCTACACCTTC. Amino acid sequence: CASSFMQGAGYTF.